This T cell receptor (beta chain) was documented in a study of cytomegalovirus exposure and HLA in healthy donors. Study observations and caveats: Using a false discovery rate of 0.05, a later analysis showed that some 16,000 TCR beta sequences were associated with HLA alleles. A later analysis found common viral pathogens apparently linked to several of the most significant clusters.

Germline loops: CDR1 MNHEY, CDR2 SVGAGI. This CDR3 contains 13 residues. This clone was observed a single time. What it recognizes is unknown. The primer mix had 60 Vbeta and 13 Jbeta primers. The table came from immunoSEQ multiplex PCR; TCRdb's copy has only in-frame clones and leaves some out. The sample holds around 200,000 clones, approximately 80% seen once. The sequencing sample was made of PBMCs. The V call is TRBV6-5, the J call TRBJ2-5, with 7 bases lining up with TRBD1. Matching the DNA end better, TRBJ2-7 makes the J call doubtful. The TCR was taken from a woman aged 50 to 60 in good health and CMV-seropositive. Here the CDR3 reads CASSLRDSYEQYF. CDR3 DNA: TGTGCCAGCAGTCTACGGGACAGCTACGAGCAGTACTTC.